The entry that follows covers one TCR beta chain sequence. Antigen specificity is unknown. The CDR3 runs 15 residues. CDR1 and CDR2 from the germline V gene are SGHTA and FQGNSA. The V and J ends lost 5 bases and 1 base respectively, with 9 bases between them. The sample is drawn from a study of shared clonotypes between healthy human individuals. For the study at large: Serving as donors were a couple of women and three men, whose ages spanned 18 to 49. General observations from the study: Some clonotypes were shared by all four sorted-subset donors, while others were not shared. The non-shared ones had lower generation probabilities than the shared ones.

It was CD45RO-negative cells, positively selected for CCR7, that made up naive CD8 cells, with terminally differentiated effector memory CD45RA+ cells excluded. The assay was run at deep level. Using 200 ng DNA, some 30,000 T cell genomes, the sorted-subset replicate PCRs were run. Measured with immunoSEQ multiplex PCR; TCRdb has only the in-frame clones, and not every one. The profile shows fewer than 850,000 clones, roughly 96% of them singletons. The chain employs TRBV7-2 and TRBJ2-6; D not resolved. Sequenced input: naive CD8+ T cells sorted from blood. This clonotype was obtained from a man aged 30 to 45 in good health. This chain's CDR3 is CASSPDRSGANVLTF. The CDR3 DNA sequence: TGTGCCAGCAGCCCGGACCGTTCTGGGGCCAACGTCCTGACTTTC.